This record covers a single T cell receptor beta chain. No antigen is known for it. Assay execution took place at the deep level. Each unsorted PBMC replicate got 300 ng genomic DNA, around 30,000 genomes. Repertoires were generated with immunoSEQ multiplex PCR, while TCRdb's copy carries only in-frame clones and drops some. The table shows fewer than 600,000 clones, with roughly three quarters occurring only once. Looked up from germline, CDR1 is SGHAT and CDR2 is FQNNGV. Trimming removed 4 bases at V and 7 bases at J, with 20 bases between. The CDR3 is 16 residues long. This sample was included in a study of shared clonotypes between healthy human individuals. When samples were unsorted, tens of millions of PBMCs were used for genomic DNA. Study observations and caveats: With few donors, the genetic and exposure-history diversity represented was limited.

The source material was PBMCs. The genes are TRBV11-2 and TRBJ2-1; D is undetermined. This TCR was sampled from a woman aged 40 to 49 in good health. Some clones in this sample may be carry-over from other donors' samples. DNA for the CDR3: TGTGCCAGCAGCTGGGTCCGGGCCACAATGGGGAATGAGCAGTTCTTC. This gives the protein CASSWVRATMGNEQFF.